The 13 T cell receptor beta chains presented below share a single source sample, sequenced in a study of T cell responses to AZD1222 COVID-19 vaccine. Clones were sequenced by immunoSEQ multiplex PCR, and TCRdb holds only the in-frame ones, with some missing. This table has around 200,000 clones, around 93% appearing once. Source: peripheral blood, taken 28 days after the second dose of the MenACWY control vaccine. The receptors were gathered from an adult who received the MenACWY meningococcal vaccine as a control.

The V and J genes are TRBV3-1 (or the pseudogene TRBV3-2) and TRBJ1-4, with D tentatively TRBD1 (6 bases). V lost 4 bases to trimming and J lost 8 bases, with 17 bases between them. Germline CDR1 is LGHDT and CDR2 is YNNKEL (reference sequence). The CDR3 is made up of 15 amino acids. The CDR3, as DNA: TGTGCCAGCAGCCCAGCCGGGGGCCTGGGGGAAAAACTGTTTTTT. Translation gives CASSPAGGLGEKLFF.

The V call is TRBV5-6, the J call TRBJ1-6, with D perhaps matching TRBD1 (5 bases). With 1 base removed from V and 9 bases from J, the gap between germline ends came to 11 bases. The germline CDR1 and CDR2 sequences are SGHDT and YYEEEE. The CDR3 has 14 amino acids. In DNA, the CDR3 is TGTGCCAGCAGCTTGACAGGTCCTGTTTCACCCCTCCACTTT. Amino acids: CASSLTGPVSPLHF. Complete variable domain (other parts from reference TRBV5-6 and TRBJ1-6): DAGVTQSPTHLIKTRGQQVTLRCSPKSGHDTVSWYQQALGQGPQFIFQYYEEEERQRGNFPDRFSGHQFPNYSSELNVNALLLGDSALYLCASSLTGPVSPLHFGNGTRLTVT.

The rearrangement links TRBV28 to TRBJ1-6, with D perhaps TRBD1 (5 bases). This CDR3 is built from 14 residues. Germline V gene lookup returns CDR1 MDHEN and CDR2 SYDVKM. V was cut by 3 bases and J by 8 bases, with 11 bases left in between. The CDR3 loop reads CASSFGQGDSPLHF. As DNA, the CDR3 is TGTGCCAGCAGTTTCGGGCAGGGAGATTCACCCCTCCACTTT.

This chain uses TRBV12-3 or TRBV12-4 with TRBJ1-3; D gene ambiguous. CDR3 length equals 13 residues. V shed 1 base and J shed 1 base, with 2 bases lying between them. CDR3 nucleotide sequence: TGTGCCAGCAGTTTAGGGTCTGGAAACACCATATATTTT. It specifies CASSLGSGNTIYF.

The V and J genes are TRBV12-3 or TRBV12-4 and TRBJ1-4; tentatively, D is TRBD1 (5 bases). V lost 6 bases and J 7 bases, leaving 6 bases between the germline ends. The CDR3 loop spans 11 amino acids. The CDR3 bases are TGTGCCAGCAGCAGGGTTGAAAAACTGTTTTTT. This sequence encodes CASSRVEKLFF.

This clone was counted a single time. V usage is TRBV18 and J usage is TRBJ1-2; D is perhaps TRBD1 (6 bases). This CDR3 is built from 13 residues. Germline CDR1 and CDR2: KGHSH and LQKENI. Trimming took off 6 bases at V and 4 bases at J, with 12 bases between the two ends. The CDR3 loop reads CASSTSRGYGYTF. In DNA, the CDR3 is TGTGCCAGCTCCACCAGCAGGGGCTATGGCTACACCTTC.

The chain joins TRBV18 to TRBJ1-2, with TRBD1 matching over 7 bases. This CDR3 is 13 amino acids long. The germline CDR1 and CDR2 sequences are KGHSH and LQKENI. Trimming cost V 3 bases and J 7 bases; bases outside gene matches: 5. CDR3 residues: CASSPNRGRGYTF. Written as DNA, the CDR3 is TGTGCCAGCTCACCTAACAGGGGCCGTGGCTACACCTTC.

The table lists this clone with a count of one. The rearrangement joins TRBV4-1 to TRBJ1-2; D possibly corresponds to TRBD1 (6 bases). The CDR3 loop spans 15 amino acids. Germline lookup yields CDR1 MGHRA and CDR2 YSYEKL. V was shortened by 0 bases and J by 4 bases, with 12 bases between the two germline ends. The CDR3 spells CASSQEGAVGYGYTF. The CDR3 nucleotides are TGCGCCAGCAGCCAAGAGGGGGCAGTCGGCTATGGCTACACCTTC.

This CDR3 is CASTLLDTQYF. CDR3 in DNA: TGTGCCAGCACTCTCCTAGATACGCAGTATTTT. The V and J genes are TRBV12-3 or TRBV12-4 and TRBJ2-3; no clear D. Trimming took 7 bases from V and 5 from J, leaving 7 bases between them. CDR3 size: 11 residues.

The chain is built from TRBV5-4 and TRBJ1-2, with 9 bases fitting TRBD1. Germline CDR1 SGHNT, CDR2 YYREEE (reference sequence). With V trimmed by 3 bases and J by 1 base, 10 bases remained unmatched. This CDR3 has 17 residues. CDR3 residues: CASSSRTGVMVNYGYTF. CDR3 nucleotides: TGTGCCAGCAGCTCAAGGACAGGGGTCATGGTTAACTATGGCTACACCTTC.

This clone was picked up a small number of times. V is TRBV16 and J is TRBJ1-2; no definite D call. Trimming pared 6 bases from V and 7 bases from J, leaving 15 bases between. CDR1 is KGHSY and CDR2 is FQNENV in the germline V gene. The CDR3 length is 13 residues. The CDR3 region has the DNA TGTGCCAGCAGTAAGACCGGAGGTCTTGGCTACACCTTC. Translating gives CASSKTGGLGYTF.

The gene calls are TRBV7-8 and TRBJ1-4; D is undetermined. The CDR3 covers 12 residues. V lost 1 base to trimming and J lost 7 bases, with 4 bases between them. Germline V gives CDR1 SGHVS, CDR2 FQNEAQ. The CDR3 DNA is TGTGCCAGCAGCTTAGTTGGTGAAAAACTGTTTTTT. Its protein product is CASSLVGEKLFF.

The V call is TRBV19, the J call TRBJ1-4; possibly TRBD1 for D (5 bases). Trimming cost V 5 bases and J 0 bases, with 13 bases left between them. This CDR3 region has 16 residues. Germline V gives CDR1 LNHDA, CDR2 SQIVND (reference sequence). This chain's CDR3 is CASSRGGTATNEKLFF. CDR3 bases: TGTGCCAGTAGTCGAGGAGGGACTGCAACTAATGAAAAACTGTTTTTT.